The source of this T cell receptor beta chain is a study of shared clonotypes between healthy human individuals. On this clone: Compared with germline, one end of the junction differs, possibly owing to a read error.

Germline values: CDR1 LNHDA, CDR2 SQIVND (reference sequence). The CDR3 totals 14 residues. Method: immunoSEQ multiplex PCR; TCRdb's copy keeps in-frame clones and lacks some. The top ten clones hold 10% to 13% of a sample with about 330,000 clones, roughly 70% of them seen once. The rearrangement joins TRBV19 to TRBJ1-5; D is unresolved. Input material: memory CD4+ T cells sorted from blood. Specified subset: CD45RA-negative fraction. The origin of this receptor is a man aged 25 to 40 in good health. The chain's CDR3 is CASSRSAGAQSQHF. In nucleotides, the CDR3 is TGTGCCAGTAGTAGATCGGCAGGAGCTCAGTCCCAGCATTTT. The full variable domain, its missing parts supplied by reference TRBV19 and TRBJ1-5, is DGGITQSPKYLFRKEGQNVTLSCEQNLNHDAMYWYRQDPGQGLRLIYYSQIVNDFQKGDIAEGYSVSREKKESFPLTVTSAQKNPTAFYLCASSRSAGAQSQHFGDGTRLSIL.